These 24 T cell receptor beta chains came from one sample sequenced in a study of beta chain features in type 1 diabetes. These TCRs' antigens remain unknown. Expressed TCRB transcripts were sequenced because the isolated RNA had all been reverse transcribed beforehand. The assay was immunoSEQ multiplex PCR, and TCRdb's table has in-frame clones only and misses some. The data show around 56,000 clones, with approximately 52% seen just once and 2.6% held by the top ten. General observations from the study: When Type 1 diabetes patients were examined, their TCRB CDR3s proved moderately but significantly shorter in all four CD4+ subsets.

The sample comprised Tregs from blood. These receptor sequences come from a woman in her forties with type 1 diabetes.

CDR3 sequence (DNA): TGTGCCAGCAGTGAAGGGGGAGGGGAGCAGTACTTC. Its protein is CASSEGGGEQYF. This sequence joins TRBV2 and TRBJ2-7; 7 nucleotides match TRBD2. Trimming took 1 base from V and 7 from J; bases not matched to a gene: 1. Germline CDR1 and CDR2: SNHLY and FYNNEI. This CDR3 is built from 12 residues.

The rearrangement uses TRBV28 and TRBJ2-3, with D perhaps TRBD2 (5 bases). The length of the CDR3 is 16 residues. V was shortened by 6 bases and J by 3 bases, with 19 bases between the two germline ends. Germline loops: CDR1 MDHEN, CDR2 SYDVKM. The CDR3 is CASSPPGSFGTDTQYF. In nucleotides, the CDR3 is TGTGCCAGCAGCCCACCTGGGAGCTTTGGAACAGATACGCAGTATTTT.

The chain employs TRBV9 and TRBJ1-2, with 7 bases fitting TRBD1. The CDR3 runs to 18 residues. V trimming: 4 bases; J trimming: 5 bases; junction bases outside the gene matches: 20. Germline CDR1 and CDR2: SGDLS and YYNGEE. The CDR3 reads CASSPASGGLLGWYGYTF. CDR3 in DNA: TGTGCCAGCAGCCCCGCCTCAGGGGGATTGTTGGGATGGTATGGCTACACCTTC.

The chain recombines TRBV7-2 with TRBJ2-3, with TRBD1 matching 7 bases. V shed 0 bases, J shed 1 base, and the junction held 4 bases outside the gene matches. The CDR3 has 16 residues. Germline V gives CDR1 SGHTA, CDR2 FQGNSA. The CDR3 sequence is CASSLAETGGTDTQYF. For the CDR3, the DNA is TGTGCCAGCAGCTTAGCGGAAACAGGGGGCACAGATACGCAGTATTTT.

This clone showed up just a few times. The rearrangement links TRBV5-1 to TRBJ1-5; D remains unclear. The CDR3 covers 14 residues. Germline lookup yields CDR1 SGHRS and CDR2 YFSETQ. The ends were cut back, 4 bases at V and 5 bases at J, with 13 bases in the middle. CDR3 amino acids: CASSPTSSDQPQHF. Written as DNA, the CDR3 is TGCGCCAGCAGCCCTACGTCAAGCGATCAGCCCCAGCATTTT.

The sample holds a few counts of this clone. DNA of the CDR3: TGTGCCTGGAGTGCGCCGGGACAGGGGTACAATGAGCAGTTCTTC. Amino acid sequence: CAWSAPGQGYNEQFF. V is TRBV30 and J is TRBJ2-1, with 10 bases lining up with TRBD1. Germline V CDR1 and CDR2: GTSNPN, SVGIG (reference sequence). This CDR3 spans 15 amino acids. Germline trimming cut 1 base from V and 4 bases from J; bases unmatched to any gene: 4.

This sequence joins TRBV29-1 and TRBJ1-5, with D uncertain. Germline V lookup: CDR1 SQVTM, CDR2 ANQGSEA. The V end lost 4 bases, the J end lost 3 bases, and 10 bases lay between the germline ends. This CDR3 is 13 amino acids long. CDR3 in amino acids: CSVAGRDNQPQHF. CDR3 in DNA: TGCAGCGTTGCCGGGAGGGACAATCAGCCCCAGCATTTT.

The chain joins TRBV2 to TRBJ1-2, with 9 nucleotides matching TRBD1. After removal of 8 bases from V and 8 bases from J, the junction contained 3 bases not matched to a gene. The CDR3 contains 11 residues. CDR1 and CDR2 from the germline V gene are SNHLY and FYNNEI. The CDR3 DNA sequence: TGTGCCAGCGACAGGGGGAAGGGCTACACCTTC. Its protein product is CASDRGKGYTF.

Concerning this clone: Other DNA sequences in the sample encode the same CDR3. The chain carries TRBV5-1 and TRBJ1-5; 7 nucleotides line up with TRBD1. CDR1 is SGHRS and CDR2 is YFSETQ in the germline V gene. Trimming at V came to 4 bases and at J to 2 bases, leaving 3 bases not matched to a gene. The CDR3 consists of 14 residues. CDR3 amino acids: CASSPGQGNQPQHF. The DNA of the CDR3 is TGCGCCAGCAGCCCTGGACAGGGCAATCAGCCCCAGCATTTT.

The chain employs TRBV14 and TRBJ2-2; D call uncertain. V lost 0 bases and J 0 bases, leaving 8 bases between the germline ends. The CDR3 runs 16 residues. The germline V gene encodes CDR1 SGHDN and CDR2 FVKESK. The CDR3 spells CASSQDYTANTGELFF. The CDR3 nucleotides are TGTGCCAGCAGCCAAGATTACACCGCGAACACCGGGGAGCTGTTTTTT. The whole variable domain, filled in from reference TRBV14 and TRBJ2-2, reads EAGVTQFPSHSVIEKGQTVTLRCDPISGHDNLYWYRRVMGKEIKFLLHFVKESKQDESGMPNNRFLAERTGGTYSTLKVQPAELEDSGVYFCASSQDYTANTGELFFGEGSRLTVL.

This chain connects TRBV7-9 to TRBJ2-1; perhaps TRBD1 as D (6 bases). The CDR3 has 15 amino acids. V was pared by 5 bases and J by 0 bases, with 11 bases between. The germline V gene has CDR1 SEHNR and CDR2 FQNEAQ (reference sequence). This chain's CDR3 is CASSLLDSSYNEQFF. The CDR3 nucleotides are TGTGCCAGCAGCCTCTTGGACAGCTCCTACAATGAGCAGTTCTTC.

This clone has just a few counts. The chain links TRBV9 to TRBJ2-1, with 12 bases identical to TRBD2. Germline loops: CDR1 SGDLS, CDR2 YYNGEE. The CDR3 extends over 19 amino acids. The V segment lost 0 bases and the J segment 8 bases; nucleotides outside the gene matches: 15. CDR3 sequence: CASSVESYPSSGRADEQFF. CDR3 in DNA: TGTGCCAGCAGCGTAGAGTCCTACCCCTCTAGCGGGAGGGCCGATGAGCAGTTCTTC.

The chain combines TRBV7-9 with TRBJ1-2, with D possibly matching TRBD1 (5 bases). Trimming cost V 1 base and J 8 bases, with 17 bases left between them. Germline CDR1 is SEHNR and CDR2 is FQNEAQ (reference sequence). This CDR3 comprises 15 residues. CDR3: CASSLVGREDGGYTF. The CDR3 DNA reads TGTGCCAGCAGCTTAGTGGGCAGGGAGGATGGAGGCTACACCTTC.

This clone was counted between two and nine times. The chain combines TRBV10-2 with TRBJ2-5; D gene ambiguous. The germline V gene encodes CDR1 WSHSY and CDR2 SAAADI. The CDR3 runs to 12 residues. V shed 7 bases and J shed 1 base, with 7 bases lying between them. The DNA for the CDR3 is TGCGCCAGCACACAGAGCCAAGAGACCCAGTACTTC. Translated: CASTQSQETQYF.

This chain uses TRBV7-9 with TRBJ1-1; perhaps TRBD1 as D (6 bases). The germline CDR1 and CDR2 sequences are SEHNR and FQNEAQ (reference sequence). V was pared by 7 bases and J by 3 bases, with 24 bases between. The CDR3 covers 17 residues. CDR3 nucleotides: TGTGCCAGCATCCCCTATGGGGGTCAGGGGTTTTACACTGAAGCTTTCTTT. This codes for CASIPYGGQGFYTEAFF.

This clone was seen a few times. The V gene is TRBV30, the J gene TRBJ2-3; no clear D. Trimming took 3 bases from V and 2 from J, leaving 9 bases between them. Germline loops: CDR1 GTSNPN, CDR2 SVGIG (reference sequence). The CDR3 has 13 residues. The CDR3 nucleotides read TGTGCCTGGAGGAGCGAATACACAGATACGCAGTATTTT. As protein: CAWRSEYTDTQYF.

The CDR3 sequence is CASSYASSQGGSTDTQYF. CDR3 nucleotides: TGCGCCAGCAGCTACGCCTCATCACAGGGGGGGAGCACAGATACGCAGTATTTT. This sequence joins TRBV5-1 and TRBJ2-3; the D gene is possibly TRBD1 (8 bases). This CDR3 region has 18 residues. Germline CDR1 is SGHRS and CDR2 is YFSETQ. V was shortened by 3 bases and J by 0 bases, with 20 bases between the two germline ends.

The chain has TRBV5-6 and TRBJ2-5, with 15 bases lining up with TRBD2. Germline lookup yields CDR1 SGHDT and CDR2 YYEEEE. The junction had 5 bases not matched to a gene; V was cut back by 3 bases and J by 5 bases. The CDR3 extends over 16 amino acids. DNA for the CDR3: TGTGCCAGCAGCTGGGGACTAGCGGGGGGTGGGGAGACCCAGTACTTC. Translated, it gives CASSWGLAGGGETQYF.

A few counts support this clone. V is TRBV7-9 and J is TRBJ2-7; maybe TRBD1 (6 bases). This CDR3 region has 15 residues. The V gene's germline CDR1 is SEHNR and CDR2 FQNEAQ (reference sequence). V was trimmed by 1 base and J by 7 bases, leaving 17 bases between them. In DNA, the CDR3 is TGTGCCAGCAGCTTAGAATCCCGGACAGTGGGTGAGCAGTACTTC. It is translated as CASSLESRTVGEQYF.

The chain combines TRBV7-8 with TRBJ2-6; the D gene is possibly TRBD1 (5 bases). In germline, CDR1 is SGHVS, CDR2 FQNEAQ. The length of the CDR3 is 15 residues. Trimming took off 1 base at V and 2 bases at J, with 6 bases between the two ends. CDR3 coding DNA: TGTGCCAGCAGCTTAGGGGGCGCTGGGGCCAACGTCCTGACTTTC. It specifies CASSLGGAGANVLTF.

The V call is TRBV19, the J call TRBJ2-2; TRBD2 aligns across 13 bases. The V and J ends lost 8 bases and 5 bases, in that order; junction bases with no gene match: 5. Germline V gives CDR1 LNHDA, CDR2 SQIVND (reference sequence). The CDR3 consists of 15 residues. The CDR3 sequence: CASRPGLAGTGELFF. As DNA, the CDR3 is TGTGCCAGTCGACCGGGACTAGCGGGGACCGGGGAGCTGTTTTTT. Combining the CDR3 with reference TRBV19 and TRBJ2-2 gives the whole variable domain DGGITQSPKYLFRKEGQNVTLSCEQNLNHDAMYWYRQDPGQGLRLIYYSQIVNDFQKGDIAEGYSVSREKKESFPLTVTSAQKNPTAFYLCASRPGLAGTGELFFGEGSRLTVL.

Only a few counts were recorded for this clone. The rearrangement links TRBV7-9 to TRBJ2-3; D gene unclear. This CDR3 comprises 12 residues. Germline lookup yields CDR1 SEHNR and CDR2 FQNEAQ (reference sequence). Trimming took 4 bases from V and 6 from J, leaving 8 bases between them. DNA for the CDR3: TGTGCCAGCAGCTCCACATCGGATACGCAGTATTTT. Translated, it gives CASSSTSDTQYF.

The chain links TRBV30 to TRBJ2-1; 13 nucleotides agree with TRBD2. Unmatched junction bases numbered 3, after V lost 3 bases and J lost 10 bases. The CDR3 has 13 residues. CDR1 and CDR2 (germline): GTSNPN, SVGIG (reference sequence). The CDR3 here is CAWSRLAGGEQFF. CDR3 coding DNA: TGTGCCTGGAGCAGACTAGCGGGAGGAGAGCAGTTCTTC.

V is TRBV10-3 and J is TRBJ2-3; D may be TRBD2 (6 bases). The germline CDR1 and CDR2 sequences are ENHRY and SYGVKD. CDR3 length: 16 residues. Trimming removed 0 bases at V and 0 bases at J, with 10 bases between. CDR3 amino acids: CAISESRRESTDTQYF. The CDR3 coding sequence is TGTGCCATCAGTGAGTCGAGGAGGGAGAGCACAGATACGCAGTATTTT.